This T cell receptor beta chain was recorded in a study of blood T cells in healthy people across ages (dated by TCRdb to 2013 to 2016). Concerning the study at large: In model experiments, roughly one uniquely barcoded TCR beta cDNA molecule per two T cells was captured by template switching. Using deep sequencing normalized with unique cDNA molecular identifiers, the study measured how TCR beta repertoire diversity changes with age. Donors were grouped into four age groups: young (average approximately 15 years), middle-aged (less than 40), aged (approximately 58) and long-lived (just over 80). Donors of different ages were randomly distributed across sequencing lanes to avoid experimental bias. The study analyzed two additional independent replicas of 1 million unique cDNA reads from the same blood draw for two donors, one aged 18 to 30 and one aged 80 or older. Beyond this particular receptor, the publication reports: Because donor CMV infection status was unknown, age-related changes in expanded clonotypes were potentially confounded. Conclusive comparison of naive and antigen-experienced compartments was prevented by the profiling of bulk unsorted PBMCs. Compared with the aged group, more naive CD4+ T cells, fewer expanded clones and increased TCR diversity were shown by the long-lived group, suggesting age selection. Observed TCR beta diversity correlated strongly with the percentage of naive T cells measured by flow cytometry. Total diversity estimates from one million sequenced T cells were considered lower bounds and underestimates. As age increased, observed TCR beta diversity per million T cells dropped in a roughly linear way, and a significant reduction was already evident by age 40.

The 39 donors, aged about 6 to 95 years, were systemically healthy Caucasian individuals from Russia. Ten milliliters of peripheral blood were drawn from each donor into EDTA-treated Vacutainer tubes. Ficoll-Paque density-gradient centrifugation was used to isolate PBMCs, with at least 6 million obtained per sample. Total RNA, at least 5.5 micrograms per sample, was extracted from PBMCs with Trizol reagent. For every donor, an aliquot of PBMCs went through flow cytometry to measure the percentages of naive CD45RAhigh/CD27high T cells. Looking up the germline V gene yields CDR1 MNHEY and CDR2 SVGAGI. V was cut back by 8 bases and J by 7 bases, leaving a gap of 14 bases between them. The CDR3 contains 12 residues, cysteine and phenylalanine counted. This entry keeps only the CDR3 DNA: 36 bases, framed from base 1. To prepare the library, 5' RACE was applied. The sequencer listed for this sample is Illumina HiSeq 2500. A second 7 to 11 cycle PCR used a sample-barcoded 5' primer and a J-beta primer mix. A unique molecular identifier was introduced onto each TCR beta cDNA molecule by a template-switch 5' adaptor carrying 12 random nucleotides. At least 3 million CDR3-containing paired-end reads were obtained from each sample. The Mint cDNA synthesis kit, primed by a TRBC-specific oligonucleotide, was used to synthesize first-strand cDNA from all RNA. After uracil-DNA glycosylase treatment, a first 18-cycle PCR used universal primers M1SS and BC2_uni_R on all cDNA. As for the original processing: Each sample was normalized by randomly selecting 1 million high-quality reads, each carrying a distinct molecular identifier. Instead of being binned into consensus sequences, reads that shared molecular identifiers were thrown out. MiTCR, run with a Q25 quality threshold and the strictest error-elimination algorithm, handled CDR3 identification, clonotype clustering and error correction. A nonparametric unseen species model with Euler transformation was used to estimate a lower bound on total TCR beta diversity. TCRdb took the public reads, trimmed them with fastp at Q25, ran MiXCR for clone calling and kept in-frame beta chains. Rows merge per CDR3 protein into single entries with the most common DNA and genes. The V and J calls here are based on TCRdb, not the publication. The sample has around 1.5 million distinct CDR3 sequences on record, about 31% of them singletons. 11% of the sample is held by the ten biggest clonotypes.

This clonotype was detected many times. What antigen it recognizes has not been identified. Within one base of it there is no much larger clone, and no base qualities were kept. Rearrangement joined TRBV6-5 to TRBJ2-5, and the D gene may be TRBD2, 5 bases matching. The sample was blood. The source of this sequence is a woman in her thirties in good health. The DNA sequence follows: TGTGCCAGCGGCTCAAGGGCGGGGACCCAGTACTTC. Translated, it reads CASGSRAGTQYF.